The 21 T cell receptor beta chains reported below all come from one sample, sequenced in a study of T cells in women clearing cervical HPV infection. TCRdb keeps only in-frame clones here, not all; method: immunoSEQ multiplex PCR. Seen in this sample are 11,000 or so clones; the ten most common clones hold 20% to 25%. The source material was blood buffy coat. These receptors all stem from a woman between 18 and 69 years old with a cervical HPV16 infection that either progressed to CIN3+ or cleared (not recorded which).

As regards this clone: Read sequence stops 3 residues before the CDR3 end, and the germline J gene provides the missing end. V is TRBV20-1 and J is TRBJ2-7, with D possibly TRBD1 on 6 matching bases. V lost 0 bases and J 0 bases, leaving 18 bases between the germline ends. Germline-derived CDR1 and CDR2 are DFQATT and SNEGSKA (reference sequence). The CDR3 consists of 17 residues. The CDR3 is CSARDRDNPRSSYEQYF. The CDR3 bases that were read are TGCAGTGCTAGAGATCGGGACAATCCGAGAAGCTCCTACGAG.

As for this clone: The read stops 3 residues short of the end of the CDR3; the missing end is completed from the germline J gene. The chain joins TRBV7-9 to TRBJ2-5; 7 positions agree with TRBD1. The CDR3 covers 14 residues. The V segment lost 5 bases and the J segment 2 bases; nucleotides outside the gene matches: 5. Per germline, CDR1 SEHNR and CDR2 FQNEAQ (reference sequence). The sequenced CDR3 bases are TGTGCCAGCAGCGACCGGGACAGTCAAGAGACC. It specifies CASSDRDSQET. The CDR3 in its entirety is CASSDRDSQETQYF.

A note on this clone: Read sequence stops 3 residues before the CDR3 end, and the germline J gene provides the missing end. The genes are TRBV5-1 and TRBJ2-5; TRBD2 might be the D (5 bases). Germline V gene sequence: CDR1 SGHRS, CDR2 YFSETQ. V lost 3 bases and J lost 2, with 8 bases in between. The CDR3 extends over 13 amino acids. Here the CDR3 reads CASSWTLQETQYF. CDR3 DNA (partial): TGCGCCAGCAGCTGGACTCTTCAAGAGACC.

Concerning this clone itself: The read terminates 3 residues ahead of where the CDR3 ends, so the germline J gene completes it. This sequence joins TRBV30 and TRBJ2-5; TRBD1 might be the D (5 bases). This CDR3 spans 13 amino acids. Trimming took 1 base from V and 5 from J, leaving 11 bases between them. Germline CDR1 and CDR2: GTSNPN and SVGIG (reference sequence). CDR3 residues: CAWSEGLRETQYF. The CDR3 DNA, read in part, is TGTGCCTGGAGTGAGGGGTTGAGGGAGACC.

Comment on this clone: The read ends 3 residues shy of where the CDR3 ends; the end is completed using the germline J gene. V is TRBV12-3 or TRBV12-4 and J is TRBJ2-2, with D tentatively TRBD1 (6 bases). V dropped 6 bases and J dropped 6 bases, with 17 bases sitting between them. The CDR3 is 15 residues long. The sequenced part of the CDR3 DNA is TGTGCCAGCAGCATCAGGGACATTGGCGCCGGGGAG. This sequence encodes CASSIRDIGAGE. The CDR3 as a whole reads CASSIRDIGAGELFF.

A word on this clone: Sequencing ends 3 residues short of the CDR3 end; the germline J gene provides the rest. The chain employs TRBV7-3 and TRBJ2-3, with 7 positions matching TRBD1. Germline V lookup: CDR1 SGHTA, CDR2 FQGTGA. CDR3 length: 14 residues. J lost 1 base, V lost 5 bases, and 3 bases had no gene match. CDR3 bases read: TGTGCCAGCAGCCAGGACAGGCGCACAGATACG. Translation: CASSQDRRTDT. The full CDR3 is CASSQDRRTDTQYF.

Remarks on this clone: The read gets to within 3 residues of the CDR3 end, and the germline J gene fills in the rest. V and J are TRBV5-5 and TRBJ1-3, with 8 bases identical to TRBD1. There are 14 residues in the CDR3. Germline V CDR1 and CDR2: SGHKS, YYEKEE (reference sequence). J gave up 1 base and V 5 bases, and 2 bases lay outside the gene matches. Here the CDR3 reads CASRTGASGNTIYF. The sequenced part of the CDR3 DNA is TGTGCCAGCAGGACAGGGGCTTCTGGAAACACC.

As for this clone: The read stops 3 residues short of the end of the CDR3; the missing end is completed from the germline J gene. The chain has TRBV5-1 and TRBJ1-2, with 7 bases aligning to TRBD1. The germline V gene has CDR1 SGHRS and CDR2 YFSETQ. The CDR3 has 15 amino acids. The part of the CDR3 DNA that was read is TGCGCCAGCAGCTTGGAAGAACAGGGGCGGAGCGGC. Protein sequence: CASSLEEQGRSG. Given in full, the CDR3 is CASSLEEQGRSGYTF.

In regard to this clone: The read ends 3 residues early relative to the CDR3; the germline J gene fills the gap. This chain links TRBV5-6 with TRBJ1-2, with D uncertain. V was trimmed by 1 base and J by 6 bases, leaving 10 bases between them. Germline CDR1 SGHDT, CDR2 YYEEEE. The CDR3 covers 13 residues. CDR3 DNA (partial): TGTGCCAGCAGCTTGAATGCCGGTCATGGC. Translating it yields CASSLNAGHG. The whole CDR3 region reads CASSLNAGHGYTF. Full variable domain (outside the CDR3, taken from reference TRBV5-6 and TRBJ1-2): DAGVTQSPTHLIKTRGQQVTLRCSPKSGHDTVSWYQQALGQGPQFIFQYYEEEERQRGNFPDRFSGHQFPNYSSELNVNALLLGDSALYLCASSLNAGHGYTFGSGTRLTVV.

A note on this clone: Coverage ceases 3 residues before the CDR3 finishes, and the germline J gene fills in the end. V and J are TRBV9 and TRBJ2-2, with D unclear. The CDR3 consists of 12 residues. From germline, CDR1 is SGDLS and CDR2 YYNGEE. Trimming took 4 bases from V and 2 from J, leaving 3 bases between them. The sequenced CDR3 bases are TGTGCCAGCAGCATAAACACCGGGGAG. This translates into CASSINTGE. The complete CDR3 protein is CASSINTGELFF.

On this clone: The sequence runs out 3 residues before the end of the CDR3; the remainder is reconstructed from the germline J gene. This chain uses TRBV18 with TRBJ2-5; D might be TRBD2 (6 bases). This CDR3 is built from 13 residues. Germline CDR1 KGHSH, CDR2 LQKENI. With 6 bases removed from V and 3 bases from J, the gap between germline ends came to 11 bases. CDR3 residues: CASSRGVKETQYF. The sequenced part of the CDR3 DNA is TGTGCCAGCTCTCGCGGGGTCAAAGAGACC.

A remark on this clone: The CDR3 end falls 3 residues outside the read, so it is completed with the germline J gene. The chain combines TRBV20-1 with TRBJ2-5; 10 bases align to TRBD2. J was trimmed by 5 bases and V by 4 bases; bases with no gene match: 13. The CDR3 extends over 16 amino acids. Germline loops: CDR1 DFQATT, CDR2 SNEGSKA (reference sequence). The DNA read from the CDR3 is TGCAGTGCTATCGGCCCTAGCGGGGGAGAGTGGGAGACC. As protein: CSAIGPSGGEWET. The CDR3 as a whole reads CSAIGPSGGEWETQYF.

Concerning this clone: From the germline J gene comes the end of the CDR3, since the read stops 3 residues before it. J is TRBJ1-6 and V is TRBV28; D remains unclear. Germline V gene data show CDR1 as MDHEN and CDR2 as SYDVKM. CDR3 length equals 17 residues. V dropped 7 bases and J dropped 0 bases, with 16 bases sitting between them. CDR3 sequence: CASNSQDWSSYNSPLHF. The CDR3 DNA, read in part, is TGTGCCAGCAACTCACAAGACTGGAGCTCCTATAATTCACCC.

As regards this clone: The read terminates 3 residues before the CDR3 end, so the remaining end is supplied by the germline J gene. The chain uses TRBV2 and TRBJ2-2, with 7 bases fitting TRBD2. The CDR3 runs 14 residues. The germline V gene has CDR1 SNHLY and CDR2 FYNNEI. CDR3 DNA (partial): TGTGCCAGCAGTGAAAGTCCGGGGGGTTCACCG. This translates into CASSESPGGSP. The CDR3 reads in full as CASSESPGGSPLFF.

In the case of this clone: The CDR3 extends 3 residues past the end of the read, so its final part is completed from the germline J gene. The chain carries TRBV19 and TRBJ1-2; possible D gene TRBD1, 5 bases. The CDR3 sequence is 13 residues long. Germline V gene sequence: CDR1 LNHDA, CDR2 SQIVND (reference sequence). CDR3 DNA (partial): TGTGCCAGTACCTCTAGCGGGGCCTACGAC. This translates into CASTSSGAYD. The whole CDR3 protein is CASTSSGAYDYTF.

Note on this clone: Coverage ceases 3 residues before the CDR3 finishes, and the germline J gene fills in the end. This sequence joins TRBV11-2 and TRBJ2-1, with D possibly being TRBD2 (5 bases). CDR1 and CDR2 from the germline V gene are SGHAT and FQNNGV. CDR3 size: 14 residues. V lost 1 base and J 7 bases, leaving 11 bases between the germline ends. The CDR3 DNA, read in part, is TGTGCCAGCAGCTTAGCGGGGTTTGAAAATGAG. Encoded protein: CASSLAGFENE. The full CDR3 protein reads CASSLAGFENEQFF. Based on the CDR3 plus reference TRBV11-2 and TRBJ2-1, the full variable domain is EAGVAQSPRYKIIEKRQSVAFWCNPISGHATLYWYQQILGQGPKLLIQFQNNGVVDDSQLPKDRFSAERLKGVDSTLKIQPAKLEDSAVYLCASSLAGFENEQFFGPGTRLTVL.

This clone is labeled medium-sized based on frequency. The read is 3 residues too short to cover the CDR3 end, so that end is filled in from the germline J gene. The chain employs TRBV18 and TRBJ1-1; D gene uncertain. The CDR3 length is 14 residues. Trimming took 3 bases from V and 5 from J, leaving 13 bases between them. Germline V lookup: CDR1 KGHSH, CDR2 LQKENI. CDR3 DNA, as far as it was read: TGTGCCAGCTCACCGGGCCAAAAGAAGACTGAA. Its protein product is CASSPGQKKTE. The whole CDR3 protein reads CASSPGQKKTEAFF.

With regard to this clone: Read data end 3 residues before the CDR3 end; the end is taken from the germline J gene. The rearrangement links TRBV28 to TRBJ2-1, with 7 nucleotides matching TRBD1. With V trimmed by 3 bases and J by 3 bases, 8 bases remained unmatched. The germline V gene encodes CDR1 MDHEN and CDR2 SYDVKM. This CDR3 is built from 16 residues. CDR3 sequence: CASSFNSRGIYNEQFF. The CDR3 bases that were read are TGTGCCAGCAGTTTTAACAGCAGGGGGATCTACAATGAG.

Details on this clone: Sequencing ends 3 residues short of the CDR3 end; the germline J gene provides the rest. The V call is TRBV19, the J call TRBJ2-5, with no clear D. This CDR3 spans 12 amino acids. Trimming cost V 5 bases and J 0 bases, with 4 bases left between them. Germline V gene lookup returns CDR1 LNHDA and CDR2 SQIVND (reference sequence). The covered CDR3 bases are TGTGCCAGTAGTGCGGACCAAGAGACC. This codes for CASSADQET. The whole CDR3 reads CASSADQETQYF.

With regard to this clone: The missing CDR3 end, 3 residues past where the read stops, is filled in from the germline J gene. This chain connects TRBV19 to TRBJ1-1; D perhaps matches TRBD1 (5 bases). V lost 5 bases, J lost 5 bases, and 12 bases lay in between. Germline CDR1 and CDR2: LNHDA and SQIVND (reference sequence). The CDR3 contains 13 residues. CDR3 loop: CASSRRGVTEAFF. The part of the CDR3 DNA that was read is TGTGCCAGTAGTCGAAGGGGAGTTACTGAA.

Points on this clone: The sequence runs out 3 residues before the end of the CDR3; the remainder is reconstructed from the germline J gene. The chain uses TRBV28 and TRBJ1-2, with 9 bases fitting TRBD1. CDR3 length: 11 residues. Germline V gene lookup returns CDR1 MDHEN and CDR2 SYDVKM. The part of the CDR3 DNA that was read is TGTGCCACCCTGACAGGGGGAGGC. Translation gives CATLTGGG. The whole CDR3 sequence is CATLTGGGYTF.